This TCR beta chain was identified in a study of T cells after yellow fever vaccination. TCRdb passed the 5' RACE reads through MiXCR, listing each CDR3 protein once. The sample has about 340,000 distinct CDR3 sequences, roughly an eighth seen once; the top ten hold more than 3%. Study results and caveats: Secondary responses were weaker yet peaked faster, day 5 versus 15. Subsequent booster samples again held most clones from primary vaccination (more than 95% CD4, 85% to 90% CD8). CD4 and CD8 compartments shared a small share of clonotypes, likely from convergent recombination.

This clonotype was recorded a few times. The target antigen is unknown. Sequences were derived from CD4+ T cells sorted from PBMCs, sampled 15 days after the yellow fever booster vaccination. The TCR originated in a man younger than 35 who received the YFV17D yellow fever vaccine.

The CDR3 sequence is CSARALAGRYETQYF. CDR3 bases: TGCAGTGCTAGAGCGTTAGCGGGGAGGTATGAGACCCAGTACTTC. V usage is TRBV20-1 and J usage is TRBJ2-5, with TRBD2 matching over 8 bases. After removal of 1 base from V and 5 bases from J, the junction contained 9 bases not matched to a gene. CDR3 size: 15 residues. Germline-derived CDR1 and CDR2 are DFQATT and SNEGSKA (reference sequence).